This is a list of T cell receptor beta chains from one sample in a study of response to subunit inactivated influenza vaccine. TCRdb reprocessed the RT-PCR reads via MiXCR and lists one record per CDR3 protein. This table holds about 500,000 distinct CDR3 sequences, around 13% found once. The sample consisted of PBMCs from blood, taken more than 35 days after vaccination. The receptors derive from a man in his forties or fifties who received an inactivated influenza vaccine. Both conserved end residues are part of each CDR3. Each record gives: D gene, J gene, V gene, clone size, CDR3 protein, CDR3 DNA. A D gene is named only where the DNA matches it firmly. Clone size, where shown, is once, few, many, or a class for clones that have expanded.

D: .
J: TRBJ2-2
V: TRBV5-1
size: .
CDR3: CASSVNSGELSF
DNA: TGCGCCAGCAGCGTTAACTCCGGGGAGCTGTCTTTT

D: .
J: TRBJ2-5
V: TRBV14
size: .
CDR3: CASSQDGVQETQYF
DNA: TGTGCCAGCAGCCAAGATGGAGTCCAAGAGACCCAGTACTTC

D: TRBD1
J: TRBJ2-6
V: TRBV5-1
size: few
CDR3: CASSWTGSPGANVLTF
DNA: TGCGCCAGCAGCTGGACAGGGAGTCCCGGGGCCAACGTCCTGACTTTC

D: .
J: TRBJ1-4
V: TRBV12-3/TRBV12-4
size: many
CDR3: CASSFLNEKLFF
DNA: TGTGCCAGCAGCTTCCTGAATGAAAAACTGTTTTTT

D: TRBD2
J: TRBJ2-7
V: TRBV7-2
size: few
CDR3: CASSLGATGTSGTRLSYEQYF
DNA: TGTGCCAGCAGCTTGGGGGCGACCGGGACTAGCGGGACCCGACTATCCTACGAGCAGTACTTC

D: TRBD2
J: TRBJ2-3
V: TRBV20-1
size: few
CDR3: CSARDWLADPTDTQYF
DNA: TGCAGTGCTAGAGATTGGCTAGCGGATCCCACAGATACGCAGTATTTT

D: .
J: TRBJ2-6
V: TRBV5-8
size: few
CDR3: CASSLSTSLSGANVLTF
DNA: TGTGCCAGCAGCTTGAGCACAAGCTTATCTGGGGCCAACGTCCTGACTTTC

D: .
J: TRBJ2-1
V: TRBV27
size: .
CDR3: CASTPRLSSYNEQFF
DNA: TGTGCCAGCACCCCGCGGCTGAGCTCCTACAATGAGCAGTTCTTC

D: TRBD1
J: TRBJ2-7
V: TRBV7-9
size: few
CDR3: CASSSHRGREDEQYF
DNA: TGTGCCAGCAGCTCCCACAGGGGGCGCGAGGACGAGCAGTACTTC

D: .
J: TRBJ2-7
V: TRBV5-1
size: many
CDR3: CASSGGESSYEQYF
DNA: TGCGCCAGCAGCGGGGGTGAAAGCTCCTACGAGCAGTACTTC

D: .
J: TRBJ1-5
V: TRBV6-1
size: .
CDR3: CATRTRENQPQHF
DNA: TGTGCCACCCGGACGAGAGAGAATCAGCCCCAGCATTTT

D: .
J: TRBJ2-5
V: TRBV7-9
size: few
CDR3: CASSIPGGQETQYF
DNA: TGTGCCAGCAGCATACCTGGGGGGCAAGAGACCCAGTACTTC

D: TRBD2
J: TRBJ2-5
V: TRBV28
size: .
CDR3: CASRASGTFGETQYF
DNA: TGTGCCAGCAGGGCTAGCGGGACGTTTGGGGAGACCCAGTACTTC

D: .
J: TRBJ2-3
V: TRBV7-2
size: .
CDR3: CASSLSATDTQYF
DNA: TGTGCCAGCAGCTTATCAGCAACAGATACGCAGTATTTT

D: .
J: TRBJ2-3
V: TRBV6-5
size: .
CDR3: CASRTPGDTQYF
DNA: TGTGCCAGCAGAACCCCGGGAGATACGCAGTATTTT

D: .
J: TRBJ2-1
V: TRBV5-1
size: many
CDR3: CASSLGPENSYNEQFF
DNA: TGCGCCAGCAGCTTGGGTCCCGAGAACTCCTACAATGAGCAGTTCTTC

D: TRBD2
J: TRBJ2-5
V: TRBV10-3
size: few
CDR3: CAISDSRTSVRETQYF
DNA: TGTGCCATCAGTGACAGTCGGACTAGCGTCCGGGAGACCCAGTACTTC

D: TRBD2
J: TRBJ2-2
V: TRBV12-3/TRBV12-4
size: few
CDR3: CASSFGTSSGELFF
DNA: TGTGCCAGCAGTTTCGGGACTAGTTCCGGGGAGCTGTTTTTT

D: .
J: TRBJ2-5
V: TRBV11-2
size: few
CDR3: CASSLEWGFMETQYF
DNA: TGTGCCAGCAGCTTAGAGTGGGGGTTCATGGAGACCCAGTACTTC

D: TRBD1
J: TRBJ2-5
V: TRBV28
size: .
CDR3: CASSSGTGAETQYF
DNA: TGTGCCAGCAGTTCCGGGACAGGGGCCGAGACCCAGTACTTC

D: .
J: TRBJ2-3
V: TRBV14
size: .
CDR3: CASSQVLGSSRQTDTQYF
DNA: TGTGCCAGCAGCCAAGTTCTGGGGAGCTCACGGCAAACAGATACGCAGTATTTT

D: .
J: TRBJ2-2
V: TRBV4-2
size: .
CDR3: CASSQDTGTGELFF
DNA: TGTGCCAGCAGCCAAGATACAGGGACCGGGGAGCTGTTTTTT

D: .
J: TRBJ1-5
V: TRBV19
size: .
CDR3: CASSIVGDIALYYSNQPQHF
DNA: TGTGCCAGTAGTATAGTAGGGGACATTGCCCTTTATTATAGCAATCAGCCCCAGCATTTT

D: .
J: TRBJ1-2
V: TRBV29-1
size: .
CDR3: CSVPPPGLYGYTF
DNA: TGCAGCGTCCCACCCCCAGGGCTCTATGGCTACACCTTC

D: .
J: TRBJ1-2
V: TRBV2
size: .
CDR3: CASSGGGTNYGYTF
DNA: TGTGCCAGCAGTGGGGGGGGAACTAACTATGGCTACACCTTC

D: .
J: TRBJ2-2
V: TRBV20-1
size: few
CDR3: CSAKPGALGELFF
DNA: TGCAGTGCTAAGCCGGGGGCTCTTGGGGAGCTGTTTTTT

D: TRBD1
J: TRBJ2-1
V: TRBV27
size: few
CDR3: CASSLRGPYYYNEQFF
DNA: TGTGCCAGCAGTCTCAGGGGGCCCTATTACTACAATGAGCAGTTCTTC

D: TRBD2
J: TRBJ2-5
V: TRBV7-2
size: .
CDR3: CASSLAQASGRAETQYF
DNA: TGTGCCAGCAGCTTAGCACAAGCTAGCGGGAGGGCCGAGACCCAGTACTTC

D: .
J: TRBJ2-7
V: TRBV4-1
size: few
CDR3: CASSHRVNTYEQYF
DNA: TGCGCCAGCAGTCACAGGGTAAACACCTACGAGCAGTACTTC

D: TRBD2
J: TRBJ2-1
V: TRBV29-1
size: .
CDR3: CSVAGTSRLGEQFF
DNA: TGCAGCGTAGCCGGGACTAGCCGATTAGGGGAGCAGTTCTTC

D: TRBD1
J: TRBJ2-7
V: TRBV10-3
size: .
CDR3: CAIRLQGDTYEQYF
DNA: TGTGCCATAAGACTGCAGGGGGACACCTACGAGCAGTACTTC

D: TRBD2
J: TRBJ2-1
V: TRBV28
size: .
CDR3: CASSYPRTLAGSLYNEQFF
DNA: TGTGCCAGCAGTTACCCAAGAACTCTAGCGGGGAGCCTTTACAATGAGCAGTTCTTC

D: TRBD1
J: TRBJ2-5
V: TRBV7-8
size: .
CDR3: CASSSLGQVVETQYF
DNA: TGTGCCAGCAGCTCACTGGGACAGGTTGTCGAGACCCAGTACTTC

D: TRBD1
J: TRBJ2-7
V: TRBV30
size: .
CDR3: CAWSVRDSGLYEQYF
DNA: TGTGCCTGGAGTGTCAGGGACAGTGGACTCTACGAGCAGTACTTC

D: TRBD2
J: TRBJ2-2
V: TRBV11-2
size: .
CDR3: CASSLVRLREGLSTGELFF
DNA: TGTGCCAGCAGCCTAGTCAGGCTGCGGGAGGGCCTCAGTACCGGGGAGCTGTTTTTT

D: TRBD1
J: TRBJ2-7
V: TRBV2
size: many
CDR3: CASSRSTGNSYEQYF
DNA: TGTGCCAGCAGCAGATCGACAGGGAACTCCTACGAGCAGTACTTC

D: .
J: TRBJ2-7
V: TRBV28
size: .
CDR3: CASRKGITYEQYF
DNA: TGTGCCAGCCGAAAGGGGATAACCTACGAGCAGTACTTC

D: .
J: TRBJ2-4
V: TRBV4-2
size: many
CDR3: CASSQDSGRGSNIQYF
DNA: TGTGCCAGCAGCCAAGATTCTGGGCGGGGTAGTAACATTCAGTACTTC

D: .
J: TRBJ1-1
V: TRBV5-1
size: many
CDR3: CASSFNPGGTEAFF
DNA: TGCGCCAGCAGCTTCAACCCGGGGGGGACCGAAGCTTTCTTT

D: TRBD2
J: TRBJ2-7
V: TRBV20-1
size: few
CDR3: CSAPSGGAYEQYF
DNA: TGCAGTGCTCCAAGCGGGGGAGCCTACGAGCAGTACTTC

D: .
J: TRBJ1-2
V: TRBV29-1
size: .
CDR3: CSVGGDGGYTF
DNA: TGCAGCGTTGGCGGGGATGGCGGCTACACCTTC

D: TRBD2
J: TRBJ2-7
V: TRBV11-2
size: .
CDR3: CASSTWRGLAGVYEQYF
DNA: TGTGCCAGCAGCACCTGGAGGGGACTAGCGGGAGTCTACGAGCAGTACTTC

D: TRBD1
J: TRBJ2-7
V: TRBV12-3/TRBV12-4
size: many
CDR3: CASSLTGGFRSSYEQYF
DNA: TGTGCCAGCAGTTTGACAGGGGGCTTCAGAAGCTCCTACGAGCAGTACTTC

D: .
J: TRBJ1-1
V: TRBV5-1
size: .
CDR3: CASSGEVGNTEAFF
DNA: TGCGCCAGCAGCGGAGAAGTGGGAAACACTGAAGCTTTCTTT

D: TRBD2
J: TRBJ2-3
V: TRBV6-1
size: .
CDR3: CASSPRTSYGEDTQYF
DNA: TGTGCCAGCAGTCCCCGGACTAGCTACGGGGAGGATACGCAGTATTTT

D: .
J: TRBJ2-1
V: TRBV7-9
size: .
CDR3: CASAMGNEQFF
DNA: TGTGCCAGCGCGATGGGTAATGAGCAGTTCTTC

D: .
J: TRBJ2-5
V: TRBV7-9
size: .
CDR3: CASSPKDEQGKGETQYF
DNA: TGTGCCAGCAGCCCGAAAGATGAACAGGGAAAAGGGGAGACCCAGTACTTC

D: .
J: TRBJ1-2
V: TRBV11-2
size: .
CDR3: CASSLGGRGYGYTF
DNA: TGTGCCAGCAGCTTAGGCGGGAGGGGCTATGGCTACACCTTC